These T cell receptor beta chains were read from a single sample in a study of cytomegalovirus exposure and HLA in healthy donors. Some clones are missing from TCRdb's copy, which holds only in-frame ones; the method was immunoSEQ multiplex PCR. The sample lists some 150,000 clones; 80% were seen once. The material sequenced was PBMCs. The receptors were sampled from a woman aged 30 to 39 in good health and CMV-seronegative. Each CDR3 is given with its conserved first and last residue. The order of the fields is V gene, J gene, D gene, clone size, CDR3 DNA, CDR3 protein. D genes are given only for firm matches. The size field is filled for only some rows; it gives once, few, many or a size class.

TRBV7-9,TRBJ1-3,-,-,TGTTCCAGCAGCTTAGCGCTAACAGGGTCGGGAAACACCATATATTTT,CSSSLALTGSGNTIYF
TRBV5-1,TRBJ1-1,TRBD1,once,TGCGCCAGCAGCTGGGACAGGGGGGTGAACACTGAAGCTTTCTTT,CASSWDRGVNTEAFF
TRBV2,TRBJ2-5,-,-,TGTGCCAGCAAACGGGCAGGGGATCAAGAGACCCAGTACTTC,CASKRAGDQETQYF
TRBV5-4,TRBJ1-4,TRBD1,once,TGTGCCAGCAGCTATCAGGGGGCGCCTAATGAAAAACTGTTTTTT,CASSYQGAPNEKLFF
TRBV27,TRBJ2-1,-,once,TGTGCCAGCAGTTCGACTAGTAAGACCTACAATGAGCAGTTCTTC,CASSSTSKTYNEQFF
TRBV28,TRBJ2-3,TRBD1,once,TGTGCCAGCAGTTATCCCGGGACAGGGCTCAGGGATACGCAGTATTTT,CASSYPGTGLRDTQYF
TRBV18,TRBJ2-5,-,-,TGTGCCAGCTCACCCACGGGGCAAGAGACCCAGTACTTC,CASSPTGQETQYF
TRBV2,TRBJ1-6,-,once,TGTGCCAGCGAACGAAGTAGACATGCGAATAATTCACCCCTCCACTTT,CASERSRHANNSPLHF
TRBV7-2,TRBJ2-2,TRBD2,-,TGTGCCAGCAGCTTAGGTGGCGGGGGGCGGAACACCGGGGAGCTGTTTTTT,CASSLGGGGRNTGELFF
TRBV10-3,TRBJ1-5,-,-,TGTGCCACCTTCCCTCAGGGTTACAATCAGCCCCAGCATTTT,CATFPQGYNQPQHF
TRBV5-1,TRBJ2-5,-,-,TGCGCCAGCAGCGTGGGGGGAGCTGGGGAGACCCAGTACTTC,CASSVGGAGETQYF
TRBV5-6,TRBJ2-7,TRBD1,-,TGTGCCAGCAGCTTTCTGGACAGGGATTACTACGAGCAGTACTTC,CASSFLDRDYYEQYF
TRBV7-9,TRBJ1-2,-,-,TGTGCCAGCAGCTTAGCCGTAGCTAACTATGGCTACACCTTC,CASSLAVANYGYTF
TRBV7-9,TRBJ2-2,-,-,TGTTCCAGCAGCTTTAGCGGAAAAACCGGGGAGCTGTTTTTT,CSSSFSGKTGELFF
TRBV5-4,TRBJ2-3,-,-,TGTGCCAGCAGCTTGGGATCCGGGGCAGATACGCAGTATTTT,CASSLGSGADTQYF
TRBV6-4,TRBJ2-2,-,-,TGTGCCAGCAGTGAAGGGTACAGGGCAGGGGAGCTGTTTTTT,CASSEGYRAGELFF
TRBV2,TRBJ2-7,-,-,TGTGCCAGCAGTGAACTGTCCTTAACCTACGAGCAGTACTTC,CASSELSLTYEQYF
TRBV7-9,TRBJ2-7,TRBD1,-,TGTGCCAGCAGCCACAGGGACAGCTCCTACGAGCAGTACTTC,CASSHRDSSYEQYF
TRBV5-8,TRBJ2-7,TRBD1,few,TGTGCCAGCAGCTTGGCAGGGGGAACGTCCTACGAGCAGTACTTC,CASSLAGGTSYEQYF
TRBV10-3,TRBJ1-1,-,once,TGTGCCATCAGTGTAAGGGGTACTGAAGCTTTCTTT,CAISVRGTEAFF
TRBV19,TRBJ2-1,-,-,TGTGCCAGTAGCGCGGCAGTAAACTCCTACAATGAGCAGTTCTTC,CASSAAVNSYNEQFF
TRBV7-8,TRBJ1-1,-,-,TGTGCCAGCAGCCTCAACAGGGCTGGAGCTTTCTTT,CASSLNRAGAFF
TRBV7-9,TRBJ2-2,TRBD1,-,TGTGCCAGCAGCAAAGGACAGGGGGCGATGGACACCGGGGAGCTGTTTTTT,CASSKGQGAMDTGELFF
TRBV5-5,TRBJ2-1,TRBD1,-,TGTGCCAGCAGCTCCGGGACAGGGGCTTACAATGAGCAGTTCTTC,CASSSGTGAYNEQFF
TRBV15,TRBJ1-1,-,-,TGTGCCACCAGCAGACGCTTAGTGGGGGCCGGGGCTTTCTTT,CATSRRLVGAGAFF
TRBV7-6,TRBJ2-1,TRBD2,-,TGTGCCAGCAGCTATCCTCCCGGGGGGGACTCGTATGAGCAGTTCTTC,CASSYPPGGDSYEQFF
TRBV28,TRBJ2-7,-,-,TGTGCCAGCAGTCGTGGACAGTTGAGCTCCTACGAGCAGTACTTC,CASSRGQLSSYEQYF
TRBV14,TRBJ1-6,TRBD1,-,TGTGCCAGCAGCGCGACACAGGGGGCGCGTTCACCCCTCCACTTT,CASSATQGARSPLHF
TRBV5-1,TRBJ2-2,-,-,TGCGCCAGCAGCTTGAACACTATCACCGGGGAGCTGTTTTTT,CASSLNTITGELFF
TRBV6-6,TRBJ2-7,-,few,TGTGCCAGCAGTGACGGCAGGAACGAGCAGTACTTC,CASSDGRNEQYF
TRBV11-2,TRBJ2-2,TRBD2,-,TGTGCCAGCAGCTCCCCGGGGGGGCAGGGCGGGGAGCTGTTTTTT,CASSSPGGQGGELFF
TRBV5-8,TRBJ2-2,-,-,TGTGCCAGCAAGTGGCAGAACACCGGGGAGCTGTTTTTT,CASKWQNTGELFF
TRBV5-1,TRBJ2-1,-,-,TGCGCCAGCAGCCCCCTCCCGGGGGACCGCAAACCCGAAAAGTTCTTC,CASSPLPGDRKPEKFF